The subject of this entry is one T cell receptor (beta chain). This clone's antigen is unknown. No much larger clone exists at a distance of one base, and base qualities are not known. TCRbeta CDR3 regions were amplified from genomic DNA by means of the immunoSEQ Assay, a bias-controlled multiplex PCR. The published analysis was carried out like this. Within the assay, amplification of reference gene primers was used to estimate how many nucleated cells each sample contained. To quantify the absolute abundance of each unique TCRbeta CDR3 rearrangement, sequence reads were collapsed and filtered. For each sample, productive Simpson clonality was calculated as the square root of Simpson's diversity index across productive rearrangements. TCRdb provides this immuneACCESS table in a form limited to in-frame rearrangements. Some clones are lacking; in checked studies, under half of them reflect an unresolved V gene, and why the rest are absent is not known. D and trimming come from the DNA, and the V and J calls and clone size come from that table. For this sample the table gives more than 200,000 clones, of which less than 90% were detected only once. The top ten hold roughly 1.7% of the sample.

This specimen comes from a study of blood T cell repertoires in COVID-19 (dated by TCRdb to the early 2020s). Regarding the complete study: The collaborator samples originated in the United States, Italy and Spain and spanned the acute and convalescent phases of COVID-19. HLA class I and class II types, where available, came from metadata supplied by the sample provider rather than from assay-based typing. The prospective study material was composed of cDNA or gDNA derived from T cells, B-cell-depleted T cells, or PBMCs. The repertoires were released in a freely available public database intended as a resource for research on the immune response to SARS-CoV-2. Nearly every sample came with metadata listing a de-identified subject ID, COVID-19 status, age in years and sex. The samples were drawn from the first 160 participants of the ongoing ImmuneRACE study and from 1,254 subjects provided by 6 global collaborators. The dataset comprised deeply sampled blood TCRbeta repertoires from subjects exposed to, actively infected with, or recovered from COVID-19.

The collaborating institutions used their own protocols to collect whole blood in K2EDTA tubes. For TCRbeta analysis, collaborators shipped samples as frozen whole blood, isolated PBMCs, or DNA extracted from either of those sample types. In the germline V gene (reference sequence), CDR1 corresponds to LNHDA and CDR2 to SQIVND. Measured from the cysteine to the phenylalanine, the CDR3 is 16 residues long. Only the CDR3 portion is preserved as DNA: 48 bases, with reading frame beginning at the first base. The V end loses 3 bases and the J end loses 1 base, and a stretch of 15 bases separates them. What the study reported, not specific to this receptor: The amount of clinical and demographic metadata varied by source and participant and was provided uncurated.

The rearrangement combines TRBV19 with TRBJ1-1, with a weak D call of TRBD1 (6 bases match). The source material was peripheral blood. The sequence derives from a man in his sixties or seventies with acute or convalescent COVID-19. This receptor has the CDR3 CASSMGGGGRNTEAFF. Read as DNA, the sequence is TGTGCCAGTAGTATGGGGGGAGGGGGAAGGAACACTGAAGCTTTCTTT.